This passage covers 31 T cell receptor beta chains from one sample sequenced in a study of shared clonotypes between healthy human individuals. Assay used: immunoSEQ multiplex PCR; TCRdb lists only in-frame clones, some missing. This table has approximately 2,300,000 clones, 85% to 95% appearing once. Sequencing was carried out using naive CD4+ T cells from PBMCs. Described subset: CD45RA+ positively selected. The receptors were gathered from a man younger than 30 in good health. Some clones in this sample may be carry-over from other donors' samples.

This clone showed up just once. This chain joins TRBV23-1 and TRBJ2-7; D is unclear. TRBV23-1 is placed among ORFs of uncertain function. The CDR3 runs 14 residues. Trimming removed 6 bases from V and 1 base from J, with 13 bases in between. The CDR3 DNA follows: TGCGCCAGCAGCATACTAAAAATTTCCTACGAGCAGTACTTC. It specifies CASSILKISYEQYF.

V gene TRBV2 combines with J gene TRBJ2-3; TRBD2 is a possible D gene (7 bases). The CDR3 contains 14 residues. The germline gives CDR1 SNHLY, CDR2 FYNNEI. V was pared by 6 bases and J by 4 bases, with 14 bases between. CDR3 sequence reads: CASRDSGTADTQYF. The CDR3 DNA follows: TGTGCCAGCAGGGACAGCGGGACCGCAGATACGCAGTATTTT.

Comment on this clone: In the same sample, other DNA sequences code for this CDR3. The chain carries TRBV9 and TRBJ2-5, with 12 bases aligning to TRBD2. The V gene's germline CDR1 is SGDLS and CDR2 YYNGEE. The CDR3 length is 15 residues. V was pared by 2 bases and J by 5 bases, with 4 bases of the junction left unmatched. CDR3 sequence reads: CASSVSSGREETQYF. CDR3 nucleotides: TGTGCCAGCAGCGTTTCTAGCGGGAGGGAGGAGACCCAGTACTTC.

This clone appeared once. This chain joins TRBV6-6 and TRBJ2-7, with a weak D call TRBD2 (6 bases). CDR3 length equals 14 residues. The ends were cut back, 7 bases at V and 1 base at J, with 14 bases in the middle. Germline assignment: CDR1 MNHNY and CDR2 SVGAGI (reference sequence). DNA for the CDR3: TGTGCCAGCAAGACGGGGGAGGCTTCCTACGAGCAGTACTTC. It translates to CASKTGEASYEQYF.

CDR3 nucleotide sequence: TGTGCCAGCTTCGAGTTAAAACAGGGGTACAATGAGCAGTTCTTC. As protein: CASFELKQGYNEQFF. The chain couples TRBV6-1 to TRBJ2-1; 7 bases map to TRBD1. Germline CDR1 and CDR2: MNHNS and SASEGT. J gave up 4 bases and V 8 bases, and 11 bases lay outside the gene matches. The CDR3 has 15 amino acids.

The chain combines TRBV25-1 with TRBJ2-7; D unresolved. Per the germline V gene, CDR1 is MGHDK and CDR2 is SYGVNS. V lost 5 bases, J lost 3 bases, and 5 bases lay in between. This CDR3 comprises 11 residues. The CDR3 coding sequence is TGTGCCAGCAGTCGACTCTACGAGCAGTACTTC. It encodes CASSRLYEQYF.

The chain joins TRBV6-1 to TRBJ1-1; D ambiguous. V lost 2 bases and J lost 3, with 10 bases in between. Germline assignment: CDR1 MNHNS and CDR2 SASEGT. This CDR3 contains 14 residues. The CDR3: CASSEKGTDTEAFF. DNA for the CDR3: TGTGCCAGCAGTGAAAAGGGAACGGACACTGAAGCTTTCTTT.

CDR3 amino acids: CASSRGGFQPQHF. CDR3 nucleotide sequence: TGTGCCAGCAGCCGAGGGGGTTTTCAGCCCCAGCATTTT. The chain couples TRBV16 to TRBJ1-5, with D tentatively TRBD1 (6 bases). The germline V and J ends were trimmed by 4 bases and 6 bases, with 10 bases remaining between them. The CDR3 extends over 13 amino acids. Germline CDR1 KGHSY, CDR2 FQNENV.

The rearrangement links TRBV7-2 to TRBJ1-5; D not resolved. The CDR3 is 13 amino acids. Trimming cost V 2 bases and J 8 bases, with 10 bases left between them. Germline V gene data show CDR1 as SGHTA and CDR2 as FQGNSA. The CDR3 here is CASSLIDGEPQHF. The DNA of the CDR3 is TGTGCCAGCAGCTTAATTGACGGAGAGCCCCAGCATTTT.

This sequence joins TRBV25-1 and TRBJ1-5; a weak D match, TRBD1 (5 bases). The CDR3 runs 14 residues. Germline V gives CDR1 MGHDK, CDR2 SYGVNS. V lost 5 bases and J lost 0, with 8 bases in between. The CDR3 DNA sequence: TGTGCCAGCAGTAAGGGGACTAGCAATCAGCCCCAGCATTTT. Its protein is CASSKGTSNQPQHF.

The chain links TRBV5-1 to TRBJ2-3, with 12 bases fitting TRBD2. The trim removed 0 bases at V and 3 bases at J, leaving 17 bases unmatched. The CDR3 spans 21 residues. Germline V lookup: CDR1 SGHRS, CDR2 YFSETQ. The CDR3 is CASSLGRGIGTSGSSTDTQYF. Written as DNA, the CDR3 is TGCGCCAGCAGCTTGGGGAGGGGGATAGGGACTAGCGGGTCCTCGACAGATACGCAGTATTTT.

The rearrangement joins TRBV5-1 to TRBJ2-2; D is undetermined. V lost 6 bases and J lost 2, with 11 bases in between. CDR1 and CDR2 (germline): SGHRS, YFSETQ. This CDR3 region has 14 residues. The CDR3 sequence: CASKETVNTGELFF. The CDR3, as DNA: TGCGCCAGCAAAGAAACAGTAAACACCGGGGAGCTGTTTTTT. Full variable domain (missing parts from reference TRBV5-1 and TRBJ2-2): KAGVTQTPRYLIKTRGQQVTLSCSPISGHRSVSWYQQTPGQGLQFLFEYFSETQRNKGNFPGRFSGRQFSNSRSEMNVSTLELGDSALYLCASKETVNTGELFFGEGSRLTVL.

The genes are TRBV28 and TRBJ2-2; D gene unclear. Germline CDR1 and CDR2: MDHEN and SYDVKM. The CDR3 extends over 14 amino acids. Trimming stripped 8 bases from V and 1 base from J, with 11 bases between. In nucleotides, the CDR3 is TGTGCCAGCGGGTCGGGCGGGAACACCGGGGAGCTGTTTTTT. Protein product: CASGSGGNTGELFF. Based on the CDR3 plus reference TRBV28 and TRBJ2-2, the full variable domain is DVKVTQSSRYLVKRTGEKVFLECVQDMDHENMFWYRQDPGLGLRLIYFSYDVKMKEKGDIPEGYSVSREKKERFSLILESASTNQTSMYLCASGSGGNTGELFFGEGSRLTVL.

V usage is TRBV5-1 and J usage is TRBJ2-1; weak D call: TRBD2 (6 bases). There are 13 residues in the CDR3. CDR1 and CDR2 (germline): SGHRS, YFSETQ. Trimming stripped 1 base from V and 8 bases from J, with 10 bases between. CDR3 nucleotides: TGCGCCAGCAGCTTGTTGGAGGGGTATGAGCAGTTCTTC. Residues: CASSLLEGYEQFF.

This chain links TRBV11-3 with TRBJ2-1, with D uncertain. CDR1 and CDR2 (germline): SGHNT, YENEEA. This CDR3 comprises 12 residues. V was shortened by 5 bases and J by 8 bases, with 10 bases between the two germline ends. CDR3 amino acids: CASSRYPDEQFF. DNA of the CDR3: TGTGCCAGCAGCCGTTACCCCGATGAGCAGTTCTTC.

This chain uses TRBV7-3 with TRBJ2-1; 9 positions match TRBD2. This CDR3 has 16 residues. V lost 5 bases to trimming and J lost 7 bases; unmatched junction nucleotides: 12. Germline CDR1 is SGHTA and CDR2 is FQGTGA. DNA for the CDR3: TGTGCCAGCAGCCTCTCTGTAGCGGGAGTCTTGAATGAGCAGTTCTTC. Encoded protein: CASSLSVAGVLNEQFF.

J is TRBJ2-1 and V is TRBV19, with 7 positions matching TRBD2. The germline V gene encodes CDR1 LNHDA and CDR2 SQIVND (reference sequence). The junction had 20 bases not matched to a gene; V was cut back by 7 bases and J by 5 bases. The CDR3 covers 18 residues. The CDR3 region has the DNA TGTGCCAGTACCCCTCGGCGGCAGTGGCTAGCGGCCGACAATGAGCAGTTCTTC. It codes for CASTPRRQWLAADNEQFF.

The J gene is TRBJ1-3, the V gene TRBV4-3; 7 bases agree with TRBD1. The CDR3 extends over 13 amino acids. CDR1 and CDR2 (germline): LGHNA, YSLEER. The V segment lost 5 bases and the J segment 7 bases; nucleotides outside the gene matches: 5. The CDR3 region has the DNA TGCGCCAGCAGCGCCTCACAGGGGAACACCATATATTTT. This encodes CASSASQGNTIYF.

Of note for this clone: The sample has other DNA sequences that encode this CDR3 too. The V and J genes are TRBV18 and TRBJ2-3; maybe TRBD2 (6 bases). This CDR3 spans 13 amino acids. The ends were cut back, 3 bases at V and 4 bases at J, with 8 bases in the middle. The germline CDR1 and CDR2 sequences are KGHSH and LQKENI. Written as DNA, the CDR3 is TGTGCCAGCTCACCGCCGGGGGCAGATACGCAGTATTTT. Its translation is CASSPPGADTQYF.

The chain links TRBV7-9 to TRBJ2-2; TRBD1 aligns across 9 bases. The CDR3 contains 15 residues. CDR1 is SEHNR, CDR2 FQNEAQ, per germline (reference sequence). The V segment lost 5 bases and the J segment 3 bases; nucleotides outside the gene matches: 4. CDR3 DNA sequence: TGTGCCAGCAGCGTTTGGACAGGGGACACCGGGGAGCTGTTTTTT. Residues: CASSVWTGDTGELFF.

The chain uses TRBV6-1 and TRBJ2-1; D may be TRBD2 (6 bases). The CDR3 covers 14 residues. Germline V lookup: CDR1 MNHNS, CDR2 SASEGT. The V gene lost 1 base and the J gene lost 9 bases, with 13 bases spanning the gap. CDR3 bases: TGTGCCAGCAGTGAAGGAGGACTATCCTTTGAGCAGTTCTTC. Amino acids: CASSEGGLSFEQFF.

This sequence joins TRBV28 and TRBJ2-6; D may be TRBD1 or TRBD2 (6 bases each). Trimming shortened V by 7 bases and J by 2 bases, and 21 bases separated the two germline ends. Germline V gives CDR1 MDHEN, CDR2 SYDVKM. CDR3 length: 18 amino acids. CDR3: CASTSWGWGAAGANVLTF. In nucleotides, the CDR3 is TGTGCCAGCACCTCCTGGGGATGGGGGGCAGCTGGGGCCAACGTCCTGACTTTC.

Note on this clone: This specimen includes other DNA sequences encoding the same CDR3. This chain uses TRBV7-3 with TRBJ2-3; no clear D gene. With 1 base removed from V and 1 base from J, the gap between germline ends came to 3 bases. CDR3 length: 13 amino acids. The germline CDR1 and CDR2 sequences are SGHTA and FQGTGA. CDR3 amino acids: CASSLIRTDTQYF. The CDR3 bases are TGTGCCAGCAGCTTAATTCGCACAGATACGCAGTATTTT.

This sequence joins TRBV5-8 and TRBJ1-4; D is uncertain. V was clipped by 2 bases and J by 11 bases, with 13 bases between them. The CDR3 covers 13 residues. Germline V gives CDR1 SGHTS, CDR2 YDEGEE. The CDR3 spells CASSLNTPLKLFF. The CDR3 DNA is TGTGCCAGCAGCTTAAACACCCCGTTGAAACTGTTTTTT.

The CDR3 spells CASSLGYTSYEQYF. Here the CDR3 DNA reads TGCGCCAGCAGCTTGGGGTATACCTCCTACGAGCAGTACTTC. This chain links TRBV5-1 with TRBJ2-7; D remains unclear. CDR3 length: 14 residues. CDR1 SGHRS and CDR2 YFSETQ come from the germline V gene. The V gene lost 0 bases and the J gene lost 0 bases, with 7 bases spanning the gap.

The chain uses TRBV19 and TRBJ2-7; 9 nucleotides align to TRBD1. CDR1 and CDR2 from the germline V gene are LNHDA and SQIVND (reference sequence). This CDR3 comprises 15 residues. V gave up 5 bases and J gave up 7 bases; unmatched junction bases: 12. The chain's CDR3 is CASSSTGGPKGEQYF. For the CDR3, the DNA is TGTGCCAGTAGTTCTACAGGGGGCCCCAAGGGGGAGCAGTACTTC.

Comments on this clone: This sample also contains other DNA sequences that code for the same CDR3. V is TRBV29-1 and J is TRBJ2-7; D unclear. Germline lookup yields CDR1 SQVTM and CDR2 ANQGSEA. The CDR3 contains 11 residues. V was trimmed by 6 bases and J by 3 bases, leaving 9 bases between them. This chain's CDR3 is CSVASSYEQYF. In DNA, the CDR3 is TGCAGCGTGGCCAGCAGCTACGAGCAGTACTTC.

The chain uses TRBV15 and TRBJ1-5, with a tentative D call TRBD1 (5 bases). CDR1 is LNHNV and CDR2 is YYDKDF in the germline V gene (reference sequence). The ends were cut back, 0 bases at V and 10 bases at J, with 16 bases in the middle. The CDR3 has 15 amino acids. The CDR3 spells CATSRDTSAGPPQHF. For the CDR3, the DNA is TGTGCCACCAGCAGAGATACCTCGGCGGGACCACCCCAGCATTTT.

The chain is built from TRBV19 and TRBJ1-4, with unresolved D. The germline CDR1 and CDR2 sequences are LNHDA and SQIVND (reference sequence). V lost 4 bases and J lost 0, with 9 bases in between. The length of the CDR3 is 15 residues. The CDR3 sequence: CASSTRGATNEKLFF. The CDR3 DNA sequence: TGTGCCAGTAGTACCCGGGGTGCAACTAATGAAAAACTGTTTTTT.

The chain combines TRBV7-8 with TRBJ2-7; 7 bases are a match to TRBD2. Trimming removed 5 bases from V and 1 base from J; junction bases left unmatched: 11. The CDR3 has 16 residues. CDR1 and CDR2 (germline): SGHVS, FQNEAQ. The chain's CDR3 is CASSPYFLGRSYEQYF. The DNA for the CDR3 is TGTGCCAGCAGCCCATACTTCCTCGGGAGGTCCTACGAGCAGTACTTC.

This sequence joins TRBV29-1 and TRBJ2-5; D ambiguous. Germline CDR1 and CDR2: SQVTM and ANQGSEA. V lost 8 bases and J 5 bases, leaving 9 bases between the germline ends. The CDR3 has 10 residues. This CDR3 is CSTGVETQYF. In DNA form, the CDR3 reads TGCAGCACTGGGGTGGAGACCCAGTACTTC. Filled out from reference TRBV29-1 and TRBJ2-5, the complete variable domain reads SAVISQKPSRDICQRGTSLTIQCQVDSQVTMMFWYRQQPGQSLTLIATANQGSEATYESGFVIDKFPISRPNLTFSTLTVSNMSPEDSSIYLCSTGVETQYFGPGTRLLVL.